This entry lists 32 T cell receptor beta chains sequenced from one sample in a study of shared clonotypes between healthy human individuals (TCRdb year 2020). Receptor libraries were prepared by the immunoSEQ multiplex PCR assay. Held by TCRdb, this immuneACCESS table contains in-frame sequences only and omits some clones. Under half of the omission traces to an unresolved V gene where checked; the cause of the rest is unknown. This sample gives about 960,000 clones in total; about three quarters of them show up just once. Of the sample, 1.5% is held by the ten largest clones. Sequences were obtained from memory CD4+ T cells sorted from blood. Per the publication, the cell subset or site label means: CD45RA-negative fraction. The receptors stem from a man younger than 35 in good health.

Points on this clone: Within the sample, other DNA sequences also encode this same CDR3. The chain combines TRBV18 with TRBJ1-1; the D gene is possibly TRBD1 (5 bases). The CDR3 runs to 13 residues. The ends were cut back, 3 bases at V and 2 bases at J, with 7 bases in the middle. The germline gives CDR1 KGHSH, CDR2 LQKENI. The CDR3 DNA sequence: TGTGCCAGCTCACCCGACAGTAACACTGAAGCTTTCTTT. Amino acid sequence: CASSPDSNTEAFF.

Of note for this clone: One end of the junction varies from germline; a read error may be responsible. The chain carries TRBV5-1 and TRBJ2-6; D gene unclear. The CDR3 length is 18 residues. The germline V gene has CDR1 SGHRS and CDR2 YFSETQ. The CDR3 region is CASTLGLGPDSGANVLTF. In DNA, the CDR3 is TGCGCCAGCACCTTGGGTTTGGGCCCTGACTCTGGGGCCAACGTCCTGACTTTC.

V gene TRBV29-1 combines with J gene TRBJ1-1, with a tentative D call TRBD1 (6 bases). Germline CDR1 reads SQVTM; CDR2 reads ANQGSEA. The V end lost 6 bases, the J end lost 0 bases, and 11 bases lay between the germline ends. The CDR3 length is 13 residues. The CDR3 DNA follows: TGCAGCGTACAGGGTCCAATGAACACTGAAGCTTTCTTT. Its protein product is CSVQGPMNTEAFF.

The rearrangement links TRBV27 to TRBJ2-1, with D maybe TRBD2 (6 bases). The CDR3 is made up of 17 amino acids. The germline V gene encodes CDR1 MNHEY and CDR2 SMNVEV (reference sequence). Trimming removed 5 bases from V and 2 bases from J, with 19 bases in between. The CDR3 DNA reads as TGTGCCAGCAGTACGGTACGTGGGAGGACCCCCTACAATGAGCAGTTCTTC. Its protein product is CASSTVRGRTPYNEQFF.

This clone was recorded a few times. V usage is TRBV4-1 and J usage is TRBJ1-3; the match to TRBD1 covers 10 bases. The junction had 9 bases not matched to a gene; V was cut back by 1 base and J by 0 bases. CDR1 is MGHRA, CDR2 YSYEKL, per germline. There are 19 residues in the CDR3. The CDR3 sequence: CASSQGRGTGASSGNTIYF. CDR3 DNA: TGCGCCAGCAGCCAAGGAAGAGGGACAGGGGCGAGCTCTGGAAACACCATATATTTT.

This sequence joins TRBV9 and TRBJ1-3, with D possibly TRBD1 on 5 matching bases. Germline V lookup: CDR1 SGDLS, CDR2 YYNGEE. The V gene lost 4 bases and the J gene lost 4 bases, with 21 bases spanning the gap. The length of the CDR3 is 17 residues. The CDR3 sequence is CASSPYSGGRSGNTIYF. The CDR3 DNA is TGTGCCAGCAGCCCGTATTCCGGGGGACGATCGGGAAACACCATATATTTT.

V and J are TRBV11-3 and TRBJ2-5, with 8 bases lining up with TRBD2. CDR1 is SGHNT, CDR2 YENEEA, per germline. The CDR3 totals 13 residues. Trimming cost V 3 bases and J 3 bases; bases outside gene matches: 0. The CDR3 reads CASSFSGEETQYF. The CDR3, as DNA: TGTGCCAGCAGCTTTAGCGGGGAAGAGACCCAGTACTTC.

Turning to this clone: The identical CDR3 is also encoded by other nucleotide sequences in the sample. This rearrangement joins TRBV5-1 to TRBJ2-1; 10 bases line up with TRBD2. Germline trimming cut 3 bases from V and 4 bases from J; bases unmatched to any gene: 4. The CDR3 sequence is 15 residues long. The germline V gene has CDR1 SGHRS and CDR2 YFSETQ. Here the CDR3 reads CASSSSGGQYNEQFF. DNA for the CDR3: TGCGCCAGCAGCTCTAGCGGGGGACAGTACAATGAGCAGTTCTTC.

V usage is TRBV5-1 and J usage is TRBJ2-7; the D is unclear. Per the germline V gene, CDR1 is SGHRS and CDR2 is YFSETQ. The CDR3 consists of 14 residues. V was shortened by 1 base and J by 3 bases, with 11 bases between the two germline ends. Here the CDR3 DNA reads TGCGCCAGCAGCTTGTTCGACACTTACTACGAGCAGTACTTC. Translating gives CASSLFDTYYEQYF.

The sample holds one count of this clone. J is TRBJ2-1 and V is TRBV27; a possible D gene is TRBD1 (5 bases). CDR3 length: 15 residues. V was shortened by 6 bases and J by 0 bases, with 12 bases between the two germline ends. The germline CDR1 and CDR2 sequences are MNHEY and SMNVEV (reference sequence). This CDR3 reads CASSLTAYSYNEQFF. CDR3 bases: TGTGCCAGCAGCTTGACAGCATACTCCTACAATGAGCAGTTCTTC.

V and J are TRBV10-3 and TRBJ1-6; D not resolved. The CDR3 runs to 13 residues. Germline V gene lookup returns CDR1 ENHRY and CDR2 SYGVKD. The V end was cut by 11 bases, the J end by 5 bases, with 13 bases between. In DNA, the CDR3 is TGTGCCGCAAACGACGGTAATAATTCACCCCTCCACTTT. This sequence encodes CAANDGNNSPLHF.

This clone was counted once. The V gene is TRBV5-4, the J gene TRBJ2-1; TRBD2 aligns across 9 bases. The germline V gene has CDR1 SGHNT and CDR2 YYREEE (reference sequence). This CDR3 is built from 17 residues. The trim removed 4 bases at V and 7 bases at J, leaving 15 bases unmatched. This chain's CDR3 is CASSPASGGGATNEQFF. CDR3 nucleotide sequence: TGTGCCAGCAGCCCCGCGAGTGGCGGGGGGGCAACTAATGAGCAGTTCTTC.

This sequence joins TRBV6-1 and TRBJ1-4, with TRBD1 as a possible D gene (5 bases). This CDR3 has 15 amino acids. The ends were cut back, 2 bases at V and 7 bases at J, with 14 bases in the middle. Germline V CDR1 and CDR2: MNHNS, SASEGT. CDR3 nucleotides: TGTGCCAGCAGTGAAATGGCAGGGTGGAGTGAAAAACTGTTTTTT. Amino acid sequence: CASSEMAGWSEKLFF.

The chain combines TRBV6-1 with TRBJ1-5; D gene ambiguous. V was clipped by 1 base and J by 3 bases, with 10 bases between them. This CDR3 contains 15 residues. Germline CDR1 and CDR2: MNHNS and SASEGT. CDR3 sequence (DNA): TGTGCCAGCAGTGAAGGAGGTGTCGCCAATCAGCCCCAGCATTTT. This gives the protein CASSEGGVANQPQHF.

Comments on this clone: Just one base apart from a much larger clone, this may be a read error. The J gene is TRBJ2-2, the V gene TRBV7-3, with D tentatively TRBD1 (5 bases). CDR1 and CDR2 from the germline V gene are SGHTA and FQGTGA. Trimming removed 5 bases at V and 1 base at J, with 8 bases between. The CDR3 sequence is 14 residues long. CDR3 DNA: TGTGCCAGCAGCCCAGGACAGAACACCGGGGAGCTGTTTTTT. This gives the protein CASSPGQNTGELFF.

The CDR3 loop is CASSELAGGPGEQFF. CDR3 in DNA: TGCGCCAGCAGTGAACTAGCGGGAGGGCCTGGGGAGCAGTTCTTC. The chain has TRBV5-1 and TRBJ2-1; 13 nucleotides agree with TRBD2. The CDR3 covers 15 residues. Losses at the gene ends were 5 bases for V and 10 bases for J; bases not matched to a gene: 9. The germline V gene has CDR1 SGHRS and CDR2 YFSETQ.

The rearrangement joins TRBV12-5 to TRBJ2-7; 9 nucleotides agree with TRBD2. The CDR3 has 16 amino acids. Germline V CDR1 and CDR2: LGHNT, FRNRAP. With 0 bases clipped from V and 0 bases from J, the junction kept 3 bases outside the gene matches. The CDR3: CASGLVIAGDSYEQYF. The CDR3 coding sequence is TGTGCTAGTGGTTTGGTCATAGCGGGAGACTCCTACGAGCAGTACTTC.

This sequence joins TRBV28 and TRBJ1-6; a weak D match, TRBD1 (6 bases). V lost 5 bases and J lost 4, with 9 bases in between. CDR3 length: 14 amino acids. Germline V gives CDR1 MDHEN, CDR2 SYDVKM. CDR3 bases: TGTGCCAGCAGTAAAGGGGGTTATAATTCACCCCTCCACTTT. Translation: CASSKGGYNSPLHF. Supplemented by reference TRBV28 and TRBJ1-6, the full variable domain reads DVKVTQSSRYLVKRTGEKVFLECVQDMDHENMFWYRQDPGLGLRLIYFSYDVKMKEKGDIPEGYSVSREKKERFSLILESASTNQTSMYLCASSKGGYNSPLHFGNGTRLTVT.

The chain links TRBV19 to TRBJ1-6; TRBD1 is a possible D gene (5 bases). The CDR3 is 14 amino acids. The germline V gene has CDR1 LNHDA and CDR2 SQIVND (reference sequence). V lost 3 bases and J lost 7, with 10 bases in between. In nucleotides, the CDR3 is TGTGCCAGTAGTATGAGCAGGGCAAATTCACCCCTCCACTTT. It codes for CASSMSRANSPLHF.

The J gene is TRBJ2-1, the V gene TRBV6-6; TRBD2 matches at 13 bases. Trimming at V came to 7 bases and at J to 6 bases, leaving 6 bases not matched to a gene. Germline V gene lookup returns CDR1 MNHNY and CDR2 SVGAGI (reference sequence). This CDR3 comprises 15 residues. The CDR3 loop is CASNSGLAGFNEQFF. The CDR3 DNA follows: TGTGCCAGCAATTCGGGACTAGCGGGATTCAATGAGCAGTTCTTC.

The rearrangement joins TRBV9 to TRBJ1-6; D remains ambiguous. Germline V gives CDR1 SGDLS, CDR2 YYNGEE. The germline V and J ends were trimmed by 0 bases and 13 bases, with 11 bases remaining between them. The CDR3 consists of 13 residues. The CDR3 reads CASSVEGNFPLHF. Written as DNA, the CDR3 is TGTGCCAGCAGCGTAGAAGGTAACTTCCCCCTCCACTTT.

This clone has just a few counts. The chain employs TRBV19 and TRBJ1-5; 9 bases align to TRBD1. CDR1 LNHDA and CDR2 SQIVND come from the germline V gene (reference sequence). Trimming took 3 bases from V and 7 from J; bases not matched to a gene: 7. The CDR3 runs 15 residues. The CDR3 DNA sequence: TGTGCCAGTAGTATTGGGACAGGGCGTTGGCAGCCCCAGCATTTT. It translates to CASSIGTGRWQPQHF.

As regards this clone: This CDR3 is also generated by other DNA sequences in the sample. The rearrangement uses TRBV19 and TRBJ2-1, with D unresolved. Per the germline V gene, CDR1 is LNHDA and CDR2 is SQIVND (reference sequence). V was cut by 4 bases and J by 0 bases, with 4 bases left in between. The CDR3 totals 13 residues. This CDR3 reads CASSRSSYNEQFF. In DNA form, the CDR3 reads TGTGCCAGTAGTAGGAGCTCCTACAATGAGCAGTTCTTC. Using reference TRBV19 and TRBJ2-1 for the parts outside the CDR3, the full variable domain is DGGITQSPKYLFRKEGQNVTLSCEQNLNHDAMYWYRQDPGQGLRLIYYSQIVNDFQKGDIAEGYSVSREKKESFPLTVTSAQKNPTAFYLCASSRSSYNEQFFGPGTRLTVL.

This clone has more than one count but fewer than ten. V gene TRBV5-1 combines with J gene TRBJ1-1; D perhaps matches TRBD1 (5 bases). Germline V CDR1 and CDR2: SGHRS, YFSETQ. V was pared by 8 bases and J by 1 base, with 15 bases between. CDR3 length: 14 amino acids. The CDR3 reads CASRPGTANTEAFF. The DNA for the CDR3 is TGCGCCAGTAGGCCCGGGACGGCGAACACTGAAGCTTTCTTT. Filled out from reference TRBV5-1 and TRBJ1-1, the complete variable domain reads KAGVTQTPRYLIKTRGQQVTLSCSPISGHRSVSWYQQTPGQGLQFLFEYFSETQRNKGNFPGRFSGRQFSNSRSEMNVSTLELGDSALYLCASRPGTANTEAFFGQGTRLTVV.

As concerns this clone: Different DNA sequences within this sample yield the same CDR3. The gene calls are TRBV4-2 and TRBJ2-5; 13 bases match TRBD2. The CDR3 extends over 15 amino acids. Germline V gene sequence: CDR1 LGHNA, CDR2 YNFKEQ. The V segment lost 4 bases and the J segment 2 bases; nucleotides outside the gene matches: 1. CDR3 sequence (DNA): TGTGCCAGCAGCCCGGGACTAGCGGGACAAGAGACCCAGTACTTC. It encodes CASSPGLAGQETQYF.

This clone was observed a handful of times. This chain links TRBV7-2 with TRBJ1-1, with D hard to call. Trimming removed 2 bases from V and 8 bases from J, with 18 bases in between. This CDR3 contains 15 residues. The germline V gene encodes CDR1 SGHTA and CDR2 FQGNSA. CDR3 coding DNA: TGTGCCAGCAGCTTAAGTTGGGATCCTTTAGGGGAAGCTTTCTTT. Translated: CASSLSWDPLGEAFF. The whole variable domain, filled in from reference TRBV7-2 and TRBJ1-1, reads GAGVSQSPSNKVTEKGKDVELRCDPISGHTALYWYRQSLGQGLEFLIYFQGNSAPDKSGLPSDRFSAERTGGSVSTLTIQRTQQEDSAVYLCASSLSWDPLGEAFFGQGTRLTVV.

The chain uses TRBV5-4 and TRBJ2-3; 11 nucleotides agree with TRBD2. V shed 5 bases and J 1 base; nucleotides not matched to a gene: 6. CDR3 size: 16 residues. The V gene's germline CDR1 is SGHNT and CDR2 YYREEE (reference sequence). The CDR3 bases are TGTGCCAGCAGTTCACCGACTAGCGGGGGCACAGATACGCAGTATTTT. It is translated as CASSSPTSGGTDTQYF.

The chain couples TRBV30 to TRBJ2-2; D gene ambiguous. Germline loops: CDR1 GTSNPN, CDR2 SVGIG (reference sequence). The V end lost 0 bases, the J end lost 10 bases, and 12 bases lay between the germline ends. The CDR3 length is 13 residues. The CDR3 loop is CAWSVRIGSELFF. The CDR3 DNA reads TGTGCCTGGAGTGTAAGGATTGGGTCGGAGCTGTTTTTT.

V and J are TRBV27 and TRBJ1-1; D is uncertain. Germline V CDR1 and CDR2: MNHEY, SMNVEV (reference sequence). CDR3 size: 15 residues. Deletions cut 6 bases from V and 2 bases from J, with 16 bases between. Written as DNA, the CDR3 is TGTGCCAGCAGCTCCGCAGGTTTGGGTAACACTGAAGCTTTCTTT. It yields the protein CASSSAGLGNTEAFF.

This clone was observed many times. The V and J genes are TRBV7-8 and TRBJ1-1; D unclear. Between the trimmed V and J ends, which lost 1 base and 4 bases, there was a span of 13 bases. The CDR3 extends over 15 amino acids. Germline V gives CDR1 SGHVS, CDR2 FQNEAQ. This CDR3 is CASSLDEVRATEAFF. The CDR3 region has the DNA TGTGCCAGCAGCTTAGATGAGGTCCGGGCCACTGAAGCTTTCTTT.

The chain uses TRBV5-8 and TRBJ2-1, with 8 positions matching TRBD2. The CDR3 is 16 residues long. Per germline, CDR1 SGHTS and CDR2 YDEGEE. The junction had 6 bases not matched to a gene; V was cut back by 4 bases and J by 0 bases. The CDR3 DNA follows: TGTGCCAGCAGCCCCGGACTAGCCTCCTCCTACAATGAGCAGTTCTTC. Protein: CASSPGLASSYNEQFF.

The V and J genes are TRBV2 and TRBJ2-2; no clear D. Germline loops: CDR1 SNHLY, CDR2 FYNNEI. This CDR3 has 13 amino acids. Trimming removed 6 bases from V and 7 bases from J, with 12 bases in between. The CDR3 DNA is TGTGCCAGCAGCCTCATAGGGTACGGGGAGCTGTTTTTT. Translated, it gives CASSLIGYGELFF. Full variable domain (outside the CDR3, taken from reference TRBV2 and TRBJ2-2): EPEVTQTPSHQVTQMGQEVILRCVPISNHLYFYWYRQILGQKVEFLVSFYNNEISEKSEIFDDQFSVERPDGSNFTLKIRSTKLEDSAMYFCASSLIGYGELFFGEGSRLTVL.